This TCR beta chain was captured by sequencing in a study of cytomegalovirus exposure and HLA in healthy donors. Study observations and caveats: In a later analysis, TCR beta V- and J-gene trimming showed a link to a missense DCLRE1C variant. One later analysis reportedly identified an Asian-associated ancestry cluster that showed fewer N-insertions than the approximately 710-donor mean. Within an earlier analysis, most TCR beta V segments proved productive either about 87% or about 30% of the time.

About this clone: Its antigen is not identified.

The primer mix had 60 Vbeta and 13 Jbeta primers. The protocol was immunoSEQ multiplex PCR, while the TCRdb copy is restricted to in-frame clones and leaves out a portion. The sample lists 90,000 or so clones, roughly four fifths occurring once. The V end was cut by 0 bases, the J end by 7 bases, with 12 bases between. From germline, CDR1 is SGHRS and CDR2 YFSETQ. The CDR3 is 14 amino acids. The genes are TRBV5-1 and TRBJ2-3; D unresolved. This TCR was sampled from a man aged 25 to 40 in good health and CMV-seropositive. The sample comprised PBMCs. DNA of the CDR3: TGCGCCAGCAGCTTGGGAGTCAGGCAGTATACGCAGTATTTT. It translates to CASSLGVRQYTQYF. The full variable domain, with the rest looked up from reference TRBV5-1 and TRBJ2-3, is KAGVTQTPRYLIKTRGQQVTLSCSPISGHRSVSWYQQTPGQGLQFLFEYFSETQRNKGNFPGRFSGRQFSNSRSEMNVSTLELGDSALYLCASSLGVRQYTQYFGPGTRLTVL.